The 9 T cell receptor beta chains reported below all come from one sample, sequenced in a study of technical replicates of blood from a handful of donors. Produced via immunoSEQ multiplex PCR; TCRdb's table is partial and in-frame only. The repertoire holds approximately 73,000 clones, with around 95% as singletons. Material for sequencing was T cells isolated from PBMCs. The source of these receptors is a human donor in good health.

This clone was observed once. The chain links TRBV19 to TRBJ1-1, with 11 bases identical to TRBD1. Germline V CDR1 and CDR2: LNHDA, SQIVND (reference sequence). The CDR3 contains 15 residues. Unmatched junction bases numbered 14, after V lost 6 bases and J lost 11 bases. CDR3 in DNA: TGTGCCAGTAGGTTTACGGACAGGGGGCTATTGCAGGCTTTCTTT. It yields the protein CASRFTDRGLLQAFF.

The V call is TRBV11-3, the J call TRBJ2-5; 9 positions agree with TRBD1. V shed 5 bases and J 5 bases; nucleotides not matched to a gene: 12. The CDR3 spans 16 residues. The germline V gene encodes CDR1 SGHNT and CDR2 YENEEA. The CDR3 sequence is CASSRSTGGWQETQYF. The DNA for the CDR3 is TGTGCCAGCAGCCGGTCCACAGGGGGCTGGCAGGAGACCCAGTACTTC.

The chain couples TRBV18 to TRBJ2-2; 10 bases align to TRBD1. CDR3 length: 15 residues. Germline values: CDR1 KGHSH, CDR2 LQKENI. J lost 6 bases, V lost 6 bases, and 7 bases had no gene match. The CDR3 DNA is TGTGCCAGCTCCCTGGGACAGGGGCTTGCCGGGGAGCTGTTTTTT. It is translated as CASSLGQGLAGELFF.

Here the CDR3 reads CASSPGVTTFSYEQYF. The CDR3 DNA is TGCGCCAGCAGTCCTGGGGTGACTACTTTCTCCTACGAGCAGTACTTC. The V gene is TRBV5-1, the J gene TRBJ2-7, with D maybe TRBD2 (5 bases). Trimming removed 5 bases from V and 0 bases from J, with 18 bases in between. CDR1 is SGHRS and CDR2 is YFSETQ in the germline V gene. This CDR3 has 16 residues. The full variable domain, rest sourced from reference TRBV5-1 and TRBJ2-7, is KAGVTQTPRYLIKTRGQQVTLSCSPISGHRSVSWYQQTPGQGLQFLFEYFSETQRNKGNFPGRFSGRQFSNSRSEMNVSTLELGDSALYLCASSPGVTTFSYEQYFGPGTRLTVT.

The rearrangement uses TRBV15 and TRBJ2-7; D unclear. Per germline, CDR1 LNHNV and CDR2 YYDKDF (reference sequence). V dropped 3 bases and J dropped 6 bases, with 6 bases sitting between them. The CDR3 is 11 residues long. As DNA, the CDR3 is TGTGCCACCAGCAGCTACGGCGAGCAGTACTTC. The encoded protein is CATSSYGEQYF.

The chain joins TRBV5-1 to TRBJ2-1; 11 nucleotides match TRBD1. J gave up 5 bases and V 6 bases, and 7 bases lay outside the gene matches. The germline V gene encodes CDR1 SGHRS and CDR2 YFSETQ. There are 15 residues in the CDR3. The CDR3 sequence: CASNFGTGGNNEQFF. Here the CDR3 DNA reads TGCGCCAGCAACTTCGGGACAGGGGGGAACAATGAGCAGTTCTTC.

The V gene is TRBV6-1, the J gene TRBJ2-7; possible D gene TRBD2, 5 bases. V was clipped by 0 bases and J by 1 base, with 7 bases between them. Looked up from germline, CDR1 is MNHNS and CDR2 is SASEGT. The CDR3 is 14 residues long. For the CDR3, the DNA is TGTGCCAGCAGTGAAGCGTGGGAGTCCTACGAGCAGTACTTC. It encodes CASSEAWESYEQYF.

The chain joins TRBV5-8 to TRBJ1-1, with D uncertain. V gave up 3 bases and J gave up 4 bases, with 4 bases separating them. The CDR3 contains 11 residues. In germline, CDR1 is SGHTS, CDR2 YDEGEE. The CDR3, as DNA: TGTGCCAGCAGCTACGGCACTGAAGCTTTCTTT. Amino acid sequence: CASSYGTEAFF.

Written as DNA, the CDR3 is TGTGCCAGCAGCCAAGGAACTAGCGGGAGGATCCACGAGCAGTACTTC. Protein product: CASSQGTSGRIHEQYF. The chain has TRBV4-2 and TRBJ2-7; 12 bases are a match to TRBD2. CDR1 is LGHNA and CDR2 is YNFKEQ in the germline V gene. CDR3 length: 16 residues. The V segment lost 1 base and the J segment 5 bases; nucleotides outside the gene matches: 6.